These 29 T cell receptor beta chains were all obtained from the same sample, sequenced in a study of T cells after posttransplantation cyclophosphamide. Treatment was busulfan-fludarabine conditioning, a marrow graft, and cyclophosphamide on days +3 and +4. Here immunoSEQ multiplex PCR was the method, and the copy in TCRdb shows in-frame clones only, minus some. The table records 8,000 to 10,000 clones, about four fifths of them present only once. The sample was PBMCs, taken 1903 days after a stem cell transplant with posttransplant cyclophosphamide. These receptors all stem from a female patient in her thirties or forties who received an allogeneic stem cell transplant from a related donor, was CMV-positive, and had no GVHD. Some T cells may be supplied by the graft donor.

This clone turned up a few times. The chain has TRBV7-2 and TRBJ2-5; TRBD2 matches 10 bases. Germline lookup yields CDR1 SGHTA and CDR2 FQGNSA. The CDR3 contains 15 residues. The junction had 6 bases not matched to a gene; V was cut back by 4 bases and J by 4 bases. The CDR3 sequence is CASSSQLAGGETQYF. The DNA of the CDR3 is TGTGCCAGCAGCTCCCAGTTAGCGGGGGGAGAGACCCAGTACTTC.

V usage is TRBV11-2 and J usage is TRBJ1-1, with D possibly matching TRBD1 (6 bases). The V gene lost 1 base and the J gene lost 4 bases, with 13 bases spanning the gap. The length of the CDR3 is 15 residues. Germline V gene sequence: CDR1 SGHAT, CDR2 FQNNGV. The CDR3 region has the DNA TGTGCCAGCAGCTTAGGGTTGGGGGCTGTCACTGAAGCTTTCTTT. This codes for CASSLGLGAVTEAFF.

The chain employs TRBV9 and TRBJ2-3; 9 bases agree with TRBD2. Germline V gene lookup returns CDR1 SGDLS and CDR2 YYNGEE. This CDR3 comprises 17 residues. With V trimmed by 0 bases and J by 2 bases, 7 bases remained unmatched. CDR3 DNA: TGTGCCAGCAGCGTAGAGTCAGCGGGGGGCGCCACAGATACGCAGTATTTT. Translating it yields CASSVESAGGATDTQYF. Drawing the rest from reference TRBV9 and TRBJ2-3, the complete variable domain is DSGVTQTPKHLITATGQRVTLRCSPRSGDLSVYWYQQSLDQGLQFLIQYYNGEERAKGNILERFSAQQFPDLHSELNLSSLELGDSALYFCASSVESAGGATDTQYFGPGTRLTVL.

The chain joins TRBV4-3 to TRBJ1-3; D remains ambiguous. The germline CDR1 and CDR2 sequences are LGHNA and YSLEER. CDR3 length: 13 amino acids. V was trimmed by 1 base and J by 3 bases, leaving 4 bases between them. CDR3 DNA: TGCGCCAGCAGCCAAGGCAGTGGAAACACCATATATTTT. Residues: CASSQGSGNTIYF.

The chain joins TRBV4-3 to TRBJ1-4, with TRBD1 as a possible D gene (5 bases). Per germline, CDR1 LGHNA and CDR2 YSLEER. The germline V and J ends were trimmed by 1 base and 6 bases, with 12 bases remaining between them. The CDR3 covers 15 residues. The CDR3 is CASSQGYRLYEKLFF. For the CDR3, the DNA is TGCGCCAGCAGCCAAGGGTACAGGTTGTATGAAAAACTGTTTTTT.

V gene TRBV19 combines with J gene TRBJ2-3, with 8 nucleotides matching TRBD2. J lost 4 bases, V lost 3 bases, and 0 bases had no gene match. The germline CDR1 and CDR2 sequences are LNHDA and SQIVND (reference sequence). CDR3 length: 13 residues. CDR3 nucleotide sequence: TGTGCCAGTAGTATCGGGGGGGCAGATACGCAGTATTTT. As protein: CASSIGGADTQYF.

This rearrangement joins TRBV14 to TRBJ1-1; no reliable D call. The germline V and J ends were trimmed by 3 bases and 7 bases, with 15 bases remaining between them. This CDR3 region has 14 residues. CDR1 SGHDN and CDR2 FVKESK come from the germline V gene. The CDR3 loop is CASSHREDGSEAFF. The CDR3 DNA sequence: TGTGCCAGCAGCCATCGGGAAGACGGCAGTGAAGCTTTCTTT.

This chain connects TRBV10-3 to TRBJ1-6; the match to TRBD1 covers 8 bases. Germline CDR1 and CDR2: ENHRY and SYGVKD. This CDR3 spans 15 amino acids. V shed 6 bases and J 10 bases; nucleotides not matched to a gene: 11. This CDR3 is CAISPIGTGESPLHF. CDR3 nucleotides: TGTGCCATCAGCCCTATCGGGACAGGAGAATCACCCCTCCACTTT.

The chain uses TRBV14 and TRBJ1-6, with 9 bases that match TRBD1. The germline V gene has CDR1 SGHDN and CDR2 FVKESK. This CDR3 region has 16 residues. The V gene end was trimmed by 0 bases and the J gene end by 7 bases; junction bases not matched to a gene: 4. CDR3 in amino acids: CASSQEMGTGNSPLHF. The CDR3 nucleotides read TGTGCCAGCAGCCAAGAGATGGGGACAGGGAATTCACCCCTCCACTTT.

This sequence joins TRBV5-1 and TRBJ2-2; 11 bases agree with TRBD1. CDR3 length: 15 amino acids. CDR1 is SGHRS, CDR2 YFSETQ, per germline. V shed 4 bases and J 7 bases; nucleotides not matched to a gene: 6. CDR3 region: CASSLGQGAVGELFF. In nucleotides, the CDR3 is TGCGCCAGCAGCCTTGGACAGGGGGCCGTCGGGGAGCTGTTTTTT. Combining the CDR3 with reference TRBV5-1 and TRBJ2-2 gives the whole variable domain KAGVTQTPRYLIKTRGQQVTLSCSPISGHRSVSWYQQTPGQGLQFLFEYFSETQRNKGNFPGRFSGRQFSNSRSEMNVSTLELGDSALYLCASSLGQGAVGELFFGEGSRLTVL.

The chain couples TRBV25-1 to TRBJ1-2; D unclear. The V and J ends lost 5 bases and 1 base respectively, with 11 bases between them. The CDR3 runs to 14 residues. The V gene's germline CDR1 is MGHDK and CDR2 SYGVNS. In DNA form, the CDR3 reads TGTGCCAGCAGTCCCCCGGGAGTTAACTATGGCTACACCTTC. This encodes CASSPPGVNYGYTF.

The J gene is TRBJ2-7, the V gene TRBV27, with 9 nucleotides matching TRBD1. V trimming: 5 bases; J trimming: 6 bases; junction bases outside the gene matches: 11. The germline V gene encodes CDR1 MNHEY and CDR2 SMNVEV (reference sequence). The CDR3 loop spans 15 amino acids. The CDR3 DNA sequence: TGTGCCAGCAGTCCCGGACAGGGGCCGCCCTCCGAGCAGTACTTC. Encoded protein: CASSPGQGPPSEQYF.

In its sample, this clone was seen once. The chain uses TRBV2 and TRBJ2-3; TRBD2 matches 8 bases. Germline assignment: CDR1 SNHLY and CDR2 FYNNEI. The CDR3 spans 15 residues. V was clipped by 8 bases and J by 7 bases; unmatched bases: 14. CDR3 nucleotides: TGTGCCAGCTGCCTGTCGGGGGGGCCGGGTTATACGCAGTATTTT. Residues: CASCLSGGPGYTQYF.

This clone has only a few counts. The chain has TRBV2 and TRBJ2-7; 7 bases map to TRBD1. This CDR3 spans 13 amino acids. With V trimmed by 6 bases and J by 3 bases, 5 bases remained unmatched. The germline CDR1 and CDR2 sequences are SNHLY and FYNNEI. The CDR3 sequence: CASRPGQNYEQYF. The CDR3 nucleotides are TGTGCCAGCAGACCGGGACAGAACTACGAGCAGTACTTC.

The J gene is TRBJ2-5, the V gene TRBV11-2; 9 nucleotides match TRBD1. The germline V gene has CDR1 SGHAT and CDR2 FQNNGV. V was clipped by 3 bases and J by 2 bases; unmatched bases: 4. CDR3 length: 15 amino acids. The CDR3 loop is CASSFGTGIQETQYF. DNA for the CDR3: TGTGCCAGCAGCTTCGGGACAGGGATACAAGAGACCCAGTACTTC.

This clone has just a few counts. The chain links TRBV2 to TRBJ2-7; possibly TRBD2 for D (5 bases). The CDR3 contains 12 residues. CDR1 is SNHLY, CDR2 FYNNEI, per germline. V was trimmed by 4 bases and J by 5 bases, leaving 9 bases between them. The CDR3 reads CASSGERNEQYF. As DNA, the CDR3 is TGTGCCAGCAGTGGGGAGCGAAACGAGCAGTACTTC.

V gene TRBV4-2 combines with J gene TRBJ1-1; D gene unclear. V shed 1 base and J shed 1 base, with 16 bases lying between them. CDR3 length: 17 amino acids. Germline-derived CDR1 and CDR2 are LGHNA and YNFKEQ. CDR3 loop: CASSQGSSSGSNTEAFF. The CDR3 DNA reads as TGTGCCAGCAGCCAAGGGTCGAGTAGCGGGTCGAACACTGAAGCTTTCTTT.

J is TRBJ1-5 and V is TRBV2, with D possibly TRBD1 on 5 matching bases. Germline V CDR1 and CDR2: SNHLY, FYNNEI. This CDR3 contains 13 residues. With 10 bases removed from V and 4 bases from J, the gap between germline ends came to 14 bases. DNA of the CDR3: TGTGCCACCGTCCAGGGATTGAATCAGCCCCAGCATTTT. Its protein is CATVQGLNQPQHF.

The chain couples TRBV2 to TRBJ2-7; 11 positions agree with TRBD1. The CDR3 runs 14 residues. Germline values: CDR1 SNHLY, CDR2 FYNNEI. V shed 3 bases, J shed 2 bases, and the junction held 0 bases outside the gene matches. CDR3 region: CASSEGQGAYEQYF. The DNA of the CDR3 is TGTGCCAGCAGTGAGGGACAGGGGGCCTACGAGCAGTACTTC.

This chain's CDR3 is CASNPLGSPTQQYF. The CDR3, as DNA: TGTGCCAGCAACCCTCTGGGGAGCCCTACCCAGCAGTACTTC. This rearrangement joins TRBV7-8 to TRBJ2-7, with TRBD2 as a possible D gene (5 bases). The CDR3 sequence is 14 residues long. Germline CDR1 and CDR2: SGHVS and FQNEAQ. V lost 7 bases and J 8 bases, leaving 21 bases between the germline ends.

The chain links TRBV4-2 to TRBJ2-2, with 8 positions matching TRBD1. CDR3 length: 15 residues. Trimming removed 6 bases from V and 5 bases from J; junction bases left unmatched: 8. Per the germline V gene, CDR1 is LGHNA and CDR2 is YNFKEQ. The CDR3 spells CASRERQGRTGELFF. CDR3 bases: TGTGCCAGCAGAGAGAGACAGGGGCGGACCGGGGAGCTGTTTTTT.

CDR3 DNA: TGTGCCAGTAGTATACTAGCGGGGGGGAGGTATGAGCAGTTCTTC. Protein product: CASSILAGGRYEQFF. This chain links TRBV19 with TRBJ2-7; 12 positions match TRBD2. TRBJ2-1 matches the DNA end more closely, so the J call is doubtful. Germline values: CDR1 LNHDA, CDR2 SQIVND (reference sequence). The CDR3 is made up of 15 amino acids.

The CDR3 spells CASSLSAPESSGANVLTF. Written as DNA, the CDR3 is TGTGCCAGCAGTTTAAGCGCCCCTGAGAGCTCTGGGGCCAACGTCCTGACTTTC. The chain combines TRBV7-2 with TRBJ2-6; D not certain. Germline lookup yields CDR1 SGHTA and CDR2 FQGNSA. V dropped 6 bases and J dropped 0 bases, with 18 bases sitting between them. The CDR3 contains 18 residues.

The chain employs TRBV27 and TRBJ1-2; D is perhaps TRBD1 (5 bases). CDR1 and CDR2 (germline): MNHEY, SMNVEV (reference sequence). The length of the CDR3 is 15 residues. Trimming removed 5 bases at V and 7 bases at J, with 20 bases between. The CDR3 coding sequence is TGTGCCAGCAGTCCGCGCGGGGGGACGAGCTCTGGCTACACCTTC. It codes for CASSPRGGTSSGYTF.

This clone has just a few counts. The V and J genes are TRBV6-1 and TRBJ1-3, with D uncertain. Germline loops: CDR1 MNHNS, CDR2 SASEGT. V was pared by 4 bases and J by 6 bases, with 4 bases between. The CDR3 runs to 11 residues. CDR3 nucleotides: TGTGCCAGCAGTGTAGTAAACACCATATATTTT. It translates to CASSVVNTIYF.

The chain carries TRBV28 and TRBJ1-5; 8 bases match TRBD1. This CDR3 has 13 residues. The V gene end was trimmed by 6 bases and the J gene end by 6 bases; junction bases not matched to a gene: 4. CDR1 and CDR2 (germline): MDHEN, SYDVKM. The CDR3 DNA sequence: TGTGCCAGCAGACCGGACAGGGCTCAGCCCCAGCATTTT. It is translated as CASRPDRAQPQHF. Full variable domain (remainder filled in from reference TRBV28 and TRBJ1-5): DVKVTQSSRYLVKRTGEKVFLECVQDMDHENMFWYRQDPGLGLRLIYFSYDVKMKEKGDIPEGYSVSREKKERFSLILESASTNQTSMYLCASRPDRAQPQHFGDGTRLSIL.

CDR3 sequence (DNA): TGCGCCAGCAGCTCGGGACAGACCTCCATGGGGTATGCGGAAAAACTGTTTTTT. Its translation: CASSSGQTSMGYAEKLFF. The chain combines TRBV5-1 with TRBJ1-4; 7 bases are a match to TRBD1. CDR1 is SGHRS, CDR2 YFSETQ, per germline. CDR3 size: 18 residues. V lost 3 bases, J lost 8 bases, and 19 bases stayed unmatched.

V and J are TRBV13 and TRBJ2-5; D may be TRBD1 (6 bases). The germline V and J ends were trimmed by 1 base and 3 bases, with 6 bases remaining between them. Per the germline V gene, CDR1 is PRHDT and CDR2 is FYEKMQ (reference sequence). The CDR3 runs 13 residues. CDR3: CASSLEGEETQYF. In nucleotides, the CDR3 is TGTGCCAGCAGCTTAGAGGGGGAAGAGACCCAGTACTTC.

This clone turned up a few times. The DNA of the CDR3 is TGCGCCAGCAGCCAGTATACCAGCTACGAGCAGTACTTC. Amino acids: CASSQYTSYEQYF. V gene TRBV4-1 combines with J gene TRBJ2-7, with D hard to call. CDR1 MGHRA and CDR2 YSYEKL come from the germline V gene. The germline V and J ends were trimmed by 3 bases and 3 bases, with 9 bases remaining between them. This CDR3 region has 13 residues.